This T cell receptor (beta chain) was recorded in a study of T cells after yellow fever vaccination. V lost 4 bases and J lost 6, with 13 bases in between. The V gene's germline CDR1 is GTSNPN and CDR2 SVGIG (reference sequence). This CDR3 contains 13 residues. TCRdb used MiXCR to reprocess the 5' RACE reads, holding one entry per CDR3 protein. Here the sample spans over 150,000 distinct CDR3 sequences, 6% to 7.5% being singletons. This clonotype was counted ten times or more. This rearrangement joins TRBV30 to TRBJ1-5; D is possibly TRBD1 (6 bases). The starting material was CD4+ T cells sorted from PBMCs, obtained around 5 days after the first yellow fever vaccination. The TCR sequence derives from a man between 18 and 29 years old who received the YFV17D yellow fever vaccine. The CDR3 loop reads CAWTTGLFQPQHF. For the CDR3, the DNA is TGTGCCTGGACTACAGGGTTGTTTCAGCCCCAGCATTTT.